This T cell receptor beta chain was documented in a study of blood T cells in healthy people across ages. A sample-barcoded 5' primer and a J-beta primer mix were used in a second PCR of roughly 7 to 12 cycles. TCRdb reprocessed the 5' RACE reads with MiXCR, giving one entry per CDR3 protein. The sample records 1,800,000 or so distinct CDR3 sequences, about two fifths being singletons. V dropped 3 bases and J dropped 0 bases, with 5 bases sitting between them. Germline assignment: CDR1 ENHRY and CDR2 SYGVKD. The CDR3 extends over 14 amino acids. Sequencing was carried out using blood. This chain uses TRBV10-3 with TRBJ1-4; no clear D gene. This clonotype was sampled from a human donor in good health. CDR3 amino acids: CAISDPATNEKLFF. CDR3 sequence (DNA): TGTGCCATCAGTGACCCTGCAACTAATGAAAAACTGTTTTTT.